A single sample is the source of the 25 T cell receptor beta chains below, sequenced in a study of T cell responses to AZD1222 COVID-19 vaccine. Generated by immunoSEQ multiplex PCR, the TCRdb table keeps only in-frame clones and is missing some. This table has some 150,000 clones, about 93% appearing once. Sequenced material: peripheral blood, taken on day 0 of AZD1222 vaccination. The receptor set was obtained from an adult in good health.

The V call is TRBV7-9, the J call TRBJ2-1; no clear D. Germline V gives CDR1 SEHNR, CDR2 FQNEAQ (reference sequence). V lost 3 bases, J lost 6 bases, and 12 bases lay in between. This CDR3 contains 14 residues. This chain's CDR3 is CASSFELPANEQFF. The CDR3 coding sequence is TGTGCCAGCAGCTTCGAGTTACCTGCCAATGAGCAGTTCTTC.

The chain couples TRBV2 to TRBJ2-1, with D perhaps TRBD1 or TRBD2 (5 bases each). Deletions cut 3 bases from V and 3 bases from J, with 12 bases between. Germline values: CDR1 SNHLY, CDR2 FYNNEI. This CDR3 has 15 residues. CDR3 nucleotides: TGTGCCAGCAGTGACGGCAGGGACCTCTACAATGAGCAGTTCTTC. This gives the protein CASSDGRDLYNEQFF.

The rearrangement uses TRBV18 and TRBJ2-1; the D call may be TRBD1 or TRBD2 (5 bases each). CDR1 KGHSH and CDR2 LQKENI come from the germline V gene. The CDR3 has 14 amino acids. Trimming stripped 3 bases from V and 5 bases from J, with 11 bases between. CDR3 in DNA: TGTGCCAGCTCACCTTGGGACCTTAACAATGAGCAGTTCTTC. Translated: CASSPWDLNNEQFF.

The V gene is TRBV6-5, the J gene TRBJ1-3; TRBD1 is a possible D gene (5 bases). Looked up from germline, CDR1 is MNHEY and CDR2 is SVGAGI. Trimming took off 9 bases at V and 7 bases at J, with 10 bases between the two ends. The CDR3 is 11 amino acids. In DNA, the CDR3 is TGTGCCAGTGGGGGGGTGAACACCATATATTTT. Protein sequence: CASGGVNTIYF.

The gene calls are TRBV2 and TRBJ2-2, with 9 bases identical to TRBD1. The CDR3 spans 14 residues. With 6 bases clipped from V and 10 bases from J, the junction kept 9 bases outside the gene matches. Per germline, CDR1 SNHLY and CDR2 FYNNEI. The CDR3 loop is CASRGYGTGQELFF. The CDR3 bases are TGTGCCAGCAGGGGTTACGGGACAGGGCAGGAGCTGTTTTTT. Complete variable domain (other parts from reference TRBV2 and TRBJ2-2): EPEVTQTPSHQVTQMGQEVILRCVPISNHLYFYWYRQILGQKVEFLVSFYNNEISEKSEIFDDQFSVERPDGSNFTLKIRSTKLEDSAMYFCASRGYGTGQELFFGEGSRLTVL.

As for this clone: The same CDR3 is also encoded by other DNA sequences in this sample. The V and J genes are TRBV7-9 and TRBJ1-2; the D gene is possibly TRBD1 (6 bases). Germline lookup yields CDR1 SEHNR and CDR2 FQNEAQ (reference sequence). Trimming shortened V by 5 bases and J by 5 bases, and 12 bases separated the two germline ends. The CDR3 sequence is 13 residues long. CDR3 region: CASSPGQRYGYTF. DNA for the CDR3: TGTGCCAGCAGCCCCGGACAGAGATATGGCTACACCTTC.

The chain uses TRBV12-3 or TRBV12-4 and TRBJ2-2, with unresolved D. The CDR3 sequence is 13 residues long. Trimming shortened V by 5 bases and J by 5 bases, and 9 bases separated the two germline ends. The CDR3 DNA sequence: TGTGCCAGCAGTCCCGCGCTTACCGGGGAGCTGTTTTTT. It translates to CASSPALTGELFF.

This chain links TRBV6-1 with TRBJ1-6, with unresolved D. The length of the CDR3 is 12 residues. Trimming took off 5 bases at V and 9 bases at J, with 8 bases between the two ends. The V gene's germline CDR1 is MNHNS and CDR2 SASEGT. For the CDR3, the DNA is TGTGCCAGCAGTTATGGGAGTTCACCCCTCCACTTT. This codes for CASSYGSSPLHF.

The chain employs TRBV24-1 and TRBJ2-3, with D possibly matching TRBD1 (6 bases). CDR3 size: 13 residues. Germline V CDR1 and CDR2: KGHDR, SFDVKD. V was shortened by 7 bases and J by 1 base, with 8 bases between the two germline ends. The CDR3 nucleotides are TGTGCCACCAGGGCAGGGGGCACAGATACGCAGTATTTT. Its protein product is CATRAGGTDTQYF.

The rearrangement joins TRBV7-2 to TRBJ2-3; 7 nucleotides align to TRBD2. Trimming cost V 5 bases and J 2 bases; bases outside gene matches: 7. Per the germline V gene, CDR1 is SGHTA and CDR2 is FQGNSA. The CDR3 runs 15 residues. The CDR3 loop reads CASSGSGNPTDTQYF. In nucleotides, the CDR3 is TGTGCCAGCAGCGGAAGCGGGAACCCCACAGATACGCAGTATTTT. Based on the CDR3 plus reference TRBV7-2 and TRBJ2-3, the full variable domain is GAGVSQSPSNKVTEKGKDVELRCDPISGHTALYWYRQSLGQGLEFLIYFQGNSAPDKSGLPSDRFSAERTGGSVSTLTIQRTQQEDSAVYLCASSGSGNPTDTQYFGPGTRLTVL.

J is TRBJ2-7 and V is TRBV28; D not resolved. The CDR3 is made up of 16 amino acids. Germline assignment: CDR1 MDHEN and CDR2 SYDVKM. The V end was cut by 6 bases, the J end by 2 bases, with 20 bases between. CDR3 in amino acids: CASRKRVGHPPYEQYF. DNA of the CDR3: TGTGCCAGCAGGAAACGGGTAGGTCACCCCCCCTACGAGCAGTACTTC.

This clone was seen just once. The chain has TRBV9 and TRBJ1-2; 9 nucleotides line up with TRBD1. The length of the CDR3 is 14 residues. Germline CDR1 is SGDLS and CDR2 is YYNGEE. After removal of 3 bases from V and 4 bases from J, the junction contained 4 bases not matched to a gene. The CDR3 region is CASSGGQGRYGYTF. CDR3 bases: TGTGCCAGCAGCGGAGGACAGGGGCGCTATGGCTACACCTTC.

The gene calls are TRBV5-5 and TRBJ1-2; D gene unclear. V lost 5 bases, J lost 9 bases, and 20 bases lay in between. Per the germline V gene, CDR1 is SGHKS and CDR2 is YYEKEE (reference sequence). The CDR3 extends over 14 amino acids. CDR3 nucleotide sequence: TGTGCCAGCAGTCCACAAACCCGCGAGCTGAGCTACACCTTC. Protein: CASSPQTRELSYTF.

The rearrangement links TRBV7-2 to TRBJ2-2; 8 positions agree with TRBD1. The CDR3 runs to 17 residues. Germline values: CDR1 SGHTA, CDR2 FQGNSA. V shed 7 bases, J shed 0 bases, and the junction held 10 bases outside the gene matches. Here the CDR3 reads CASTYRGVTTNTGELFF. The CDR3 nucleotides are TGTGCCAGCACCTACAGGGGGGTTACCACGAACACCGGGGAGCTGTTTTTT.

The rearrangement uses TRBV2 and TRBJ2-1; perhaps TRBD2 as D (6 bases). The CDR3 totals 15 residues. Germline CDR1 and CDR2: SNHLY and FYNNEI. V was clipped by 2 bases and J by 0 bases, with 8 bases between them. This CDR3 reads CASSERRGSYNEQFF. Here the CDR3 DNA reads TGTGCCAGCAGTGAAAGGAGGGGCTCCTACAATGAGCAGTTCTTC. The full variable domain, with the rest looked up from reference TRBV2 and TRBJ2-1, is EPEVTQTPSHQVTQMGQEVILRCVPISNHLYFYWYRQILGQKVEFLVSFYNNEISEKSEIFDDQFSVERPDGSNFTLKIRSTKLEDSAMYFCASSERRGSYNEQFFGPGTRLTVL.

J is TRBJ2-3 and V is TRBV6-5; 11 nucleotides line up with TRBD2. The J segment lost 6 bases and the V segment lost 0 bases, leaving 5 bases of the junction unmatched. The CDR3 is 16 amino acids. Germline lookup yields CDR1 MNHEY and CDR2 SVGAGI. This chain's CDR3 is CASSYSRLAGSDTQYF. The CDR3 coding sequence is TGTGCCAGCAGTTACTCCCGACTAGCGGGGTCGGATACGCAGTATTTT.

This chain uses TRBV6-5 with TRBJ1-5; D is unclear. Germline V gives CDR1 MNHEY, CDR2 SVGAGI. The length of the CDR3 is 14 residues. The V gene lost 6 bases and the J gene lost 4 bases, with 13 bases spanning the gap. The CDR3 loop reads CASSLLLANQPQHF. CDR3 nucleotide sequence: TGTGCCAGCAGCCTCCTGCTGGCAAATCAGCCCCAGCATTTT.

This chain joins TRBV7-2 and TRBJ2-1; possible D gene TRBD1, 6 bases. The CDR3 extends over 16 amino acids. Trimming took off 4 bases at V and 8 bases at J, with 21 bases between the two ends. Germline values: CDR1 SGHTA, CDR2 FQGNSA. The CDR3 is CASSSPVGAKFDEQFF. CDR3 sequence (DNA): TGTGCCAGCAGCTCCCCCGTGGGGGCGAAATTCGATGAGCAGTTCTTC. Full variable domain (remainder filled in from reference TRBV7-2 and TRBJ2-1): GAGVSQSPSNKVTEKGKDVELRCDPISGHTALYWYRQSLGQGLEFLIYFQGNSAPDKSGLPSDRFSAERTGGSVSTLTIQRTQQEDSAVYLCASSSPVGAKFDEQFFGPGTRLTVL.

This CDR3 is CASSPGQGGSPLHF. DNA of the CDR3: TGTGCCAGCAGCCCAGGACAGGGCGGGTCACCCCTCCACTTT. The J gene is TRBJ1-6, the V gene TRBV7-2; TRBD1 matches at 8 bases. Germline CDR1 is SGHTA and CDR2 is FQGNSA. This CDR3 contains 14 residues. V lost 5 bases and J lost 10; bases outside the gene matches: 7.

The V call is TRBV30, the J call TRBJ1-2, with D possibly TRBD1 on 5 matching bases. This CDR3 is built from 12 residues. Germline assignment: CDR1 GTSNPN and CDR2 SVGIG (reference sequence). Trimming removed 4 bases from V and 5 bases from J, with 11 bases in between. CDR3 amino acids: CAWIDRRYGYTF. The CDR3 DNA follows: TGTGCCTGGATCGACAGAAGGTATGGCTACACCTTC.

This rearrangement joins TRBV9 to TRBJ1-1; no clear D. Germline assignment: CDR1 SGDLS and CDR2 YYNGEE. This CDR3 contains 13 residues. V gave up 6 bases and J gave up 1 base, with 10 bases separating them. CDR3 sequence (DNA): TGTGCCAGCACCCAGGACGGGAACACTGAAGCTTTCTTT. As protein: CASTQDGNTEAFF.

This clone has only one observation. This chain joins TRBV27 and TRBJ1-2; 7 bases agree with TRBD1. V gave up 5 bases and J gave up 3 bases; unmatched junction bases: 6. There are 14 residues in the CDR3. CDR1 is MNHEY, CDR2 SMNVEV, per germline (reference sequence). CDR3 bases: TGTGCCAGCAGTCGGGACAGCTCCTACTATGGCTACACCTTC. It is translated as CASSRDSSYYGYTF.

In nucleotides, the CDR3 is TGCGCCAGCAGCTTTTCTCCGAGTGACACTGAAGCTTTCTTT. This translates into CASSFSPSDTEAFF. V gene TRBV5-1 combines with J gene TRBJ1-1; D remains unclear. The V gene's germline CDR1 is SGHRS and CDR2 YFSETQ. V shed 2 bases and J shed 3 bases, with 11 bases lying between them. The CDR3 runs to 14 residues.

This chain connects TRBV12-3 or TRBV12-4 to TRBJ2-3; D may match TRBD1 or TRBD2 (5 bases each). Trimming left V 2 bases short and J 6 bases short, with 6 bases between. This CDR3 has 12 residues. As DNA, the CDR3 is TGTGCCAGCAGTTTATGGGGGGATACGCAGTATTTT. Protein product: CASSLWGDTQYF.

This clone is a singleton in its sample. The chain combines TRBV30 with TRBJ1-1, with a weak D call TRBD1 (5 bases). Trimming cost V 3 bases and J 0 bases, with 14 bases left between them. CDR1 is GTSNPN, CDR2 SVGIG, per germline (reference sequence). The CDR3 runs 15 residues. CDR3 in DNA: TGTGCCTGGAGGGGGTTCGGCAGGGTGAACACTGAAGCTTTCTTT. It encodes CAWRGFGRVNTEAFF.